This T cell receptor beta chain was captured by sequencing in a study of CD8+CD57+ T cells in acquired aplastic anemia. Study-level information: The mean DNA yield obtained from sorted CD4+ and CD8+ cells came to approximately 3 ug.

On this clonotype: The antigen is undetermined. The DNA is omitted, as the CDR3 cannot be located on it reliably, and the CDR3 follows TCRdb's listing.

Genomic DNA acted as the template from which TCR beta VDJ combination and CDR3 sequence profiling were carried out. TCRdb itself ran the reads through MiXCR, one entry per CDR3 protein. The sample records 190,000 or so distinct CDR3 sequences, approximately 57% being singletons. Per the germline V gene, CDR1 is SEHNR and CDR2 is FQNEAQ (reference sequence). Ends included, the CDR3 has 15 residues. Points from the study as a whole: A significant difference in CD8+ Simpson's diversity between patients and controls was not found.

Sequencing used sorted CD4+, CD8+, or CD8+CD57+ T cells (not recorded which) from PBMCs. This rearrangement joins TRBV7-9 to TRBJ1-3. The receptor was isolated from a human donor in good health. CDR3: CASSFGGDRPSTLGF.